The 23 T cell receptor beta chains in this list originate from one sample, sequenced in a study of Graves' ophthalmopathy and Graves' hyperthyroidism (dated by TCRdb to the late 2010s). Sequencing instrument: Illumina HiSeq 2000. For repertoire sequencing, TCR beta CDR3 regions were amplified from RNA transcripts. A first-round RT-PCR used HTBI primers with the Qiagen OneStep RT-PCR kit, followed by a second-round multiplex PCR, size selection and purification. TCRdb applied fastp at Q25 and MiXCR to the public reads, then kept only in-frame beta chains. One record per CDR3 amino acid sequence lists the most common genes and DNA. Recorded for this sample are about 620,000 distinct CDR3 sequences; 22% of them occurred a single time. Approximately 7% of the sample goes to the ten largest clones. The specimen sequenced was peripheral blood. These receptors all come from a woman aged 18 to 35 with stable Graves' hyperthyroidism. Some clones in this sample may be carry-over from other donors' samples. Donor details come from another sample of the same person, matched by shared clones.

This clonotype was recorded at least ten times. The CDR3 region is CASSQGGGKGNQPQHF. CDR3 nucleotides: TGTGCCAGCAGCCAGGGCGGGGGGAAGGGCAATCAGCCCCAGCATTTT. This rearrangement joins TRBV4-2 to TRBJ1-5, with D possibly TRBD1 on 5 matching bases. In germline, CDR1 is LGHNA, CDR2 YNFKEQ. V was pared by 3 bases and J by 2 bases, with 14 bases between. This CDR3 is built from 16 residues.

In its sample, this clonotype was seen a few times. The chain has TRBV4-1 and TRBJ2-7; 9 bases agree with TRBD2. The CDR3 has 15 amino acids. With V trimmed by 2 bases and J by 2 bases, 4 bases remained unmatched. CDR1 and CDR2 from the germline V gene are MGHRA and YSYEKL. This CDR3 is CASSQTGLATYEQYF. CDR3 DNA sequence: TGCGCCAGCAGCCAAACGGGACTAGCTACCTACGAGCAGTACTTC.

This clonotype has a count of ten or more. This rearrangement joins TRBV2 to TRBJ2-2; a possible D gene is TRBD1 (6 bases). This CDR3 contains 14 residues. V was pared by 7 bases and J by 6 bases, with 15 bases between. Germline V gene lookup returns CDR1 SNHLY and CDR2 FYNNEI. In nucleotides, the CDR3 is TGTGCCAGCATGAGCCTCAGGGGATCCGGGGAGCTGTTTTTT. This encodes CASMSLRGSGELFF.

This chain uses TRBV6-1 with TRBJ1-2; no clear D. The CDR3 consists of 15 residues. The germline gives CDR1 MNHNS, CDR2 SASEGT. Trimming left V 4 bases short and J 4 bases short, with 16 bases between. The CDR3 sequence: CASSGPDGEPYGYTF. As DNA, the CDR3 is TGTGCCAGCAGTGGACCGGACGGGGAGCCCTATGGCTACACCTTC.

The sample holds many counts of this clonotype. The rearrangement uses TRBV5-1 and TRBJ1-1, with D perhaps TRBD1 (6 bases). This CDR3 comprises 15 residues. Trimming stripped 3 bases from V and 1 base from J, with 13 bases between. CDR1 and CDR2 (germline): SGHRS, YFSETQ. The CDR3 here is CASSSGAAGNTEAFF. CDR3 coding DNA: TGCGCCAGCAGCTCGGGGGCCGCCGGGAACACTGAAGCTTTCTTT.

There are many counts of this clonotype. This chain joins TRBV6-1 and TRBJ2-7; D unclear. Trimming removed 10 bases from V and 4 bases from J, with 5 bases in between. The length of the CDR3 is 9 residues. Germline CDR1 reads MNHNS; CDR2 reads SASEGT. The CDR3 nucleotides read TGTGCCACCGGGTACGAGCAGTACTTC. Encoded protein: CATGYEQYF.

In this sample, this clonotype turned up many times. This chain uses TRBV6-1 with TRBJ2-2; D tentatively fits TRBD1 or TRBD2 (7 bases each). Germline assignment: CDR1 MNHNS and CDR2 SASEGT. The CDR3 loop spans 16 amino acids. The germline V and J ends were trimmed by 5 bases and 3 bases, with 16 bases remaining between them. The CDR3 nucleotides read TGTGCCAGCAGTCCTCGGACTAGGGGGCACACCGGGGAGCTGTTTTTT. Protein: CASSPRTRGHTGELFF.

At least ten counts were recorded for this clonotype. The gene calls are TRBV29-1 and TRBJ1-2, with D hard to call. The V end was cut by 7 bases, the J end by 8 bases, with 20 bases between. CDR1 is SQVTM, CDR2 ANQGSEA, per germline. The CDR3 covers 13 residues. This CDR3 is CSASMGRVDGYTF. CDR3 coding DNA: TGCAGCGCCTCCATGGGTAGGGTGGACGGCTACACCTTC.

This clonotype came up many times. The genes are TRBV7-2 and TRBJ2-2; 10 bases fit TRBD1. The CDR3 has 19 residues. V lost 0 bases, J lost 6 bases, and 13 bases stayed unmatched. The germline V gene has CDR1 SGHTA and CDR2 FQGNSA. The DNA of the CDR3 is TGTGCCAGCAGCTTAGCCCCTCCGATCCGGGACAGGGGTGCCGGGGAGCTGTTTTTT. Translated, it gives CASSLAPPIRDRGAGELFF.

This clonotype was seen only a few times. The genes are TRBV6-5 and TRBJ2-7; TRBD1 aligns across 8 bases. The CDR3 is 15 residues long. V gave up 4 bases and J gave up 0 bases; unmatched junction bases: 5. The germline V gene encodes CDR1 MNHEY and CDR2 SVGAGI. The CDR3 DNA reads as TGTGCCAGCAGTTCATCGACAGGGGTCTCCTACGAGCAGTACTTC. This sequence encodes CASSSSTGVSYEQYF.

The chain links TRBV24-1 to TRBJ1-5; D is possibly TRBD1 (6 bases). The germline V and J ends were trimmed by 6 bases and 4 bases, with 12 bases remaining between them. Per germline, CDR1 KGHDR and CDR2 SFDVKD. The CDR3 has 14 amino acids. CDR3 in amino acids: CATSHRDLNQPQHF. CDR3 DNA sequence: TGTGCCACCAGTCACAGGGACCTTAATCAGCCCCAGCATTTT.

This clonotype was observed at least ten times. The J gene is TRBJ2-5, the V gene TRBV30; no reliable D call. CDR3 length: 12 residues. V lost 7 bases and J lost 0, with 9 bases in between. Looked up from germline, CDR1 is GTSNPN and CDR2 is SVGIG (reference sequence). The CDR3 DNA reads as TGTGCCTCGGACGTCTACCAAGAGACCCAGTACTTC. It yields the protein CASDVYQETQYF.

In the case of this clonotype: One end of the junction does not line up with germline, which may come from a read error. The chain links TRBV4-2 to TRBJ1-5, with 9 bases lining up with TRBD1. Germline values: CDR1 LGHNA, CDR2 YNFKEQ. This CDR3 has 17 residues. CDR3 DNA: TGTGCCAGCAGCCAAGGAACAGGGGGCTTGCGCAATCAGCCCCAGCAGTTT. Its translation: CASSQGTGGLRNQPQQF.

V usage is TRBV28 and J usage is TRBJ2-7; 7 bases are a match to TRBD2. The junction had 13 bases not matched to a gene; V was cut back by 2 bases and J by 3 bases. The CDR3 extends over 17 amino acids. CDR1 and CDR2 from the germline V gene are MDHEN and SYDVKM. The chain's CDR3 is CASSLLPPGGRYYEQYF. The CDR3 DNA reads TGTGCCAGCAGTTTACTTCCGCCGGGAGGCAGGTACTACGAGCAGTACTTC.

At least ten counts were recorded for this clonotype. V usage is TRBV7-2 and J usage is TRBJ2-5; no clear D. Germline V gene lookup returns CDR1 SGHTA and CDR2 FQGNSA. Trimming pared 5 bases from V and 4 bases from J, leaving 8 bases between. This CDR3 spans 12 amino acids. This chain's CDR3 is CASSPRVETQYF. CDR3 DNA sequence: TGTGCCAGCAGCCCTAGGGTAGAGACCCAGTACTTC.

The V gene is TRBV7-2, the J gene TRBJ2-7; D ambiguous. Trimming took off 4 bases at V and 2 bases at J, with 12 bases between the two ends. CDR1 SGHTA and CDR2 FQGNSA come from the germline V gene. The CDR3 totals 14 residues. The CDR3 DNA follows: TGTGCCAGCAGCTACCATTCCAGTACCTACGAGCAGTACTTC. Translating gives CASSYHSSTYEQYF.

This clonotype occurred many times. The chain combines TRBV2 with TRBJ2-5; no clear D gene. Germline CDR1 and CDR2: SNHLY and FYNNEI. V lost 8 bases and J 2 bases, leaving 15 bases between the germline ends. The CDR3 is made up of 14 amino acids. The chain's CDR3 is CASAGTARQETQYF. CDR3 coding DNA: TGTGCCAGCGCCGGTACGGCGCGACAAGAGACCCAGTACTTC.

This clonotype was observed at least ten times. This chain uses TRBV29-1 with TRBJ1-2, with D possibly being TRBD1 (5 bases). This CDR3 has 14 amino acids. Germline CDR1 SQVTM, CDR2 ANQGSEA. V was shortened by 5 bases and J by 3 bases, with 16 bases between the two germline ends. DNA for the CDR3: TGCAGCGTTACCACCCCGGGGGGTCACTATGGCTACACCTTC. Translated: CSVTTPGGHYGYTF.

In this sample, this clonotype turned up many times. V gene TRBV2 combines with J gene TRBJ1-1; D remains unclear. Germline values: CDR1 SNHLY, CDR2 FYNNEI. The ends were cut back, 2 bases at V and 0 bases at J, with 7 bases in the middle. The CDR3 consists of 14 residues. This CDR3 is CASSEQSVNTEAFF. CDR3 sequence (DNA): TGTGCCAGCAGTGAACAGTCGGTGAACACTGAAGCTTTCTTT.

The CDR3 spells CASNNPNSPLHF. CDR3 coding DNA: TGTGCCAGCAACAACCCAAATTCACCCCTCCACTTT. V usage is TRBV6-2 or TRBV6-3 and J usage is TRBJ1-6; D remains ambiguous. Trimming took off 7 bases at V and 7 bases at J, with 8 bases between the two ends. The germline V gene has CDR1 MNHEY and CDR2 SVGEGT. The CDR3 is made up of 12 amino acids.

In this sample, this clonotype turned up many times. The chain couples TRBV6-5 to TRBJ1-1; D not certain. The germline V and J ends were trimmed by 4 bases and 4 bases, with 13 bases remaining between them. The V gene's germline CDR1 is MNHEY and CDR2 SVGAGI. This CDR3 comprises 14 residues. CDR3 region: CASSSHQFGTEAFF. DNA for the CDR3: TGTGCCAGCAGTTCTCACCAGTTCGGCACTGAAGCTTTCTTT.

This clonotype was observed at least ten times. The CDR3 sequence: CASTPGQVSNQPQHF. The CDR3 DNA reads as TGTGCCAGCACCCCGGGACAGGTCTCTAATCAGCCCCAGCATTTT. The gene calls are TRBV2 and TRBJ1-5, with TRBD1 matching 8 bases. The CDR3 covers 15 residues. V was pared by 7 bases and J by 4 bases, with 9 bases of the junction left unmatched. CDR1 and CDR2 (germline): SNHLY, FYNNEI. Full variable domain (remainder filled in from reference TRBV2 and TRBJ1-5): EPEVTQTPSHQVTQMGQEVILRCVPISNHLYFYWYRQILGQKVEFLVSFYNNEISEKSEIFDDQFSVERPDGSNFTLKIRSTKLEDSAMYFCASTPGQVSNQPQHFGDGTRLSIL.

This clonotype was counted at least ten times. V is TRBV7-9 and J is TRBJ1-1, with 9 bases aligning to TRBD1. The CDR3 is 14 amino acids. Germline V gives CDR1 SEHNR, CDR2 FQNEAQ (reference sequence). V was clipped by 4 bases and J by 10 bases; unmatched bases: 10. CDR3 sequence: CASSSTRTGEGAFF. The CDR3 nucleotides read TGTGCCAGCAGCTCCACTCGGACAGGGGAGGGAGCTTTCTTT.